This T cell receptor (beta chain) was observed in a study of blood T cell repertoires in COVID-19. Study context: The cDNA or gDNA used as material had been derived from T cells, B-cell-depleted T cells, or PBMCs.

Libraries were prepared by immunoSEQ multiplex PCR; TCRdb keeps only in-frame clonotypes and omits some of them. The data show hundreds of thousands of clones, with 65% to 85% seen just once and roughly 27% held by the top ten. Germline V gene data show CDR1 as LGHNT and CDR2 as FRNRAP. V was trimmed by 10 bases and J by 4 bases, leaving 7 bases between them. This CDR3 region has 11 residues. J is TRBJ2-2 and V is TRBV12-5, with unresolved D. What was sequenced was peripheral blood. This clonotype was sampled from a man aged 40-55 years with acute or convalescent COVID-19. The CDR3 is CAIYFTGELFF. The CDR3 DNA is TGTGCTATCTATTTCACCGGGGAGCTGTTTTTT.